This T cell receptor (beta chain) originates from a study of patients and donors after allogeneic stem cell transplantation. TCRdb called the RT-PCR reads again in MiXCR, with one record for every CDR3 protein. In the table there are approximately 29,000 distinct CDR3 sequences, around 40% of which are singletons. This clonotype originated in a human donor who was either an allogeneic HSCT recipient or a stem cell or donor lymphocyte infusion donor (not recorded which). It is not recorded whose cells these are; they may come from a transplant donor. Sequencing was carried out using blood, either unsorted or a sorted T cell fraction (not recorded which).

The CDR3 loop reads CASSFGIPGQGAQYF. For the CDR3, the DNA is TGTGCCAGCAGCTTTGGGATCCCGGGGCAGGGAGCCCAGTACTTC. This chain connects TRBV11-2 to TRBJ2-5, with D perhaps matching TRBD1 or TRBD2 (5 bases each). Trimming took 3 bases from V and 9 from J, leaving 20 bases between them. The V gene's germline CDR1 is SGHAT and CDR2 FQNNGV. CDR3 length: 15 residues.